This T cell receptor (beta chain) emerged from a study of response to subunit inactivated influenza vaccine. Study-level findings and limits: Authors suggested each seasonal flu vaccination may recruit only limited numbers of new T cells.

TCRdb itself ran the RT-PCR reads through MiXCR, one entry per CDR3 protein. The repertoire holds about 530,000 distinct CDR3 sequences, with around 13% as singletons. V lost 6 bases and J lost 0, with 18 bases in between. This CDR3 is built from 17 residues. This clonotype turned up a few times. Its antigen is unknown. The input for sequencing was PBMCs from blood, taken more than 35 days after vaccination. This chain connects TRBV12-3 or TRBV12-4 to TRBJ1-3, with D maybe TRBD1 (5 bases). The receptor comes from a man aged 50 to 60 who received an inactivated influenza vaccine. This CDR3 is CASRPLAARVSGNTIYF. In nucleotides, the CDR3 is TGTGCCAGCAGACCTCTGGCCGCCAGGGTCTCTGGAAACACCATATATTTT.